The 21 T cell receptor beta chains given below trace back to one sample, sequenced in a study of blood T cell repertoires in COVID-19. The method was immunoSEQ multiplex PCR; TCRdb's version includes in-frame clones alone and lacks a portion of them. Here the sample spans 200,000 to 250,000 clones, 75% to 85% being singletons. The material sequenced was peripheral blood. Receptor source: a human donor in a cohort sampled during active COVID-19.

The chain joins TRBV7-9 to TRBJ2-5, with TRBD2 matching 14 bases. The germline gives CDR1 SEHNR, CDR2 FQNEAQ (reference sequence). V dropped 5 bases and J dropped 7; count of bases not matched to a gene: 6. This CDR3 is built from 15 residues. The DNA of the CDR3 is TGTGCCAGCAGCAGGACTAGCGGGAGGTTTGGGACCCAGTACTTC. As protein: CASSRTSGRFGTQYF.

This chain uses TRBV5-4 with TRBJ2-7; 10 nucleotides match TRBD1. The CDR3 extends over 15 amino acids. Germline trimming cut 0 bases from V and 3 bases from J; bases unmatched to any gene: 3. Germline CDR1 reads SGHNT; CDR2 reads YYREEE (reference sequence). The CDR3 region has the DNA TGTGCCAGCAGCTTGGAGGGGGACAGGGGCTACGAGCAGTACTTC. Residues: CASSLEGDRGYEQYF.

CDR3 residues: CASSLGQGISGNTIYF. The DNA of the CDR3 is TGTGCCAGCAGCTTGGGACAGGGGATCTCTGGAAACACCATATATTTT. The chain carries TRBV5-4 and TRBJ1-3; 8 bases match TRBD1. This CDR3 region has 16 residues. CDR1 and CDR2 from the germline V gene are SGHNT and YYREEE (reference sequence). V was pared by 0 bases and J by 0 bases, with 2 bases of the junction left unmatched.

In this sample, this clone turned up a few times. CDR3 coding DNA: TGTGCCAGCAGCTTTAGCGGGAACTCCTACGAGCAGTACTTC. Amino acid sequence: CASSFSGNSYEQYF. The chain carries TRBV11-2 and TRBJ2-7, with 8 bases that match TRBD2. This CDR3 spans 14 amino acids. V was clipped by 3 bases and J by 0 bases; unmatched bases: 1. Germline V lookup: CDR1 SGHAT, CDR2 FQNNGV.

Only one count was recorded for this clone. This chain uses TRBV30 with TRBJ1-3; TRBD1 might be the D (5 bases). Germline-derived CDR1 and CDR2 are GTSNPN and SVGIG (reference sequence). The CDR3 spans 15 residues. Trimming removed 0 bases at V and 4 bases at J, with 13 bases between. Here the CDR3 reads CAWSVPGEMGNTIYF. The DNA of the CDR3 is TGTGCCTGGAGTGTACCGGGGGAAATGGGAAACACCATATATTTT.

The CDR3 DNA follows: TGTGCCAGCACCCCAACTTCCCGGGGAGGGGAGACCCAGTACTTC. Its protein product is CASTPTSRGGETQYF. The rearrangement joins TRBV7-2 to TRBJ2-5; 7 bases map to TRBD2. The trim removed 7 bases at V and 5 bases at J, leaving 13 bases unmatched. Germline values: CDR1 SGHTA, CDR2 FQGNSA. The CDR3 contains 15 residues.

The J gene is TRBJ2-1, the V gene TRBV7-9; D is possibly TRBD2 (6 bases). Germline V gene data show CDR1 as SEHNR and CDR2 as FQNEAQ (reference sequence). V lost 2 bases, J lost 0 bases, and 20 bases lay in between. CDR3 length equals 19 residues. DNA for the CDR3: TGTGCCAGCAGCTTAATCACCCAGTACGGGGGAAGCTCCTACAATGAGCAGTTCTTC. Its protein product is CASSLITQYGGSSYNEQFF. Full variable domain (outside the CDR3, taken from reference TRBV7-9 and TRBJ2-1): DTGVSQNPRHKITKRGQNVTFRCDPISEHNRLYWYRQTLGQGPEFLTYFQNEAQLEKSRLLSDRFSAERPKGSFSTLEIQRTEQGDSAMYLCASSLITQYGGSSYNEQFFGPGTRLTVL.

The chain joins TRBV19 to TRBJ1-2; D gene unclear. The CDR3 sequence is 16 residues long. CDR1 and CDR2 from the germline V gene are LNHDA and SQIVND (reference sequence). V lost 0 bases and J lost 3, with 14 bases in between. The DNA of the CDR3 is TGTGCCAGTAGTATAGATATCGACCGGAGCGACTATGGCTACACCTTC. It translates to CASSIDIDRSDYGYTF.

The rearrangement links TRBV7-9 to TRBJ1-2, with D hard to call. The CDR3 covers 10 residues. Germline lookup yields CDR1 SEHNR and CDR2 FQNEAQ (reference sequence). V lost 6 bases, J lost 7 bases, and 6 bases lay in between. The CDR3 region is CASRSIGYTF. The CDR3 DNA sequence: TGTGCCAGCAGATCAATTGGCTACACCTTC.

The chain joins TRBV28 to TRBJ2-7; 7 bases are a match to TRBD1. The CDR3 has 11 amino acids. Germline V CDR1 and CDR2: MDHEN, SYDVKM. The trim removed 6 bases at V and 7 bases at J, leaving 3 bases unmatched. This CDR3 is CASRGGREQYF. In DNA form, the CDR3 reads TGTGCCAGCAGAGGGGGCCGTGAGCAGTACTTC. The whole variable domain, filled in from reference TRBV28 and TRBJ2-7, reads DVKVTQSSRYLVKRTGEKVFLECVQDMDHENMFWYRQDPGLGLRLIYFSYDVKMKEKGDIPEGYSVSREKKERFSLILESASTNQTSMYLCASRGGREQYFGPGTRLTVT.

The chain couples TRBV9 to TRBJ2-1, with a possible D match to TRBD2 (6 bases). This CDR3 contains 18 residues. Trimming cost V 0 bases and J 5 bases, with 21 bases left between them. Per the germline V gene, CDR1 is SGDLS and CDR2 is YYNGEE. The DNA for the CDR3 is TGTGCCAGCAGCGTAGCCTCAACTAGCTCCTTAAGGGACAATGAGCAGTTCTTC. Amino acids: CASSVASTSSLRDNEQFF. The full variable domain, completed using reference TRBV9 and TRBJ2-1, is DSGVTQTPKHLITATGQRVTLRCSPRSGDLSVYWYQQSLDQGLQFLIQYYNGEERAKGNILERFSAQQFPDLHSELNLSSLELGDSALYFCASSVASTSSLRDNEQFFGPGTRLTVL.

The chain links TRBV14 to TRBJ1-5; maybe TRBD1 (6 bases). V was pared by 0 bases and J by 7 bases, with 19 bases between. The CDR3 is 17 residues long. Germline CDR1 and CDR2: SGHDN and FVKESK. The CDR3 DNA sequence: TGTGCCAGCAGCCAAGATAGAAAGATGGGGGCTCGACAGCCCCAGCATTTT. Translating gives CASSQDRKMGARQPQHF. The full variable domain, its missing parts supplied by reference TRBV14 and TRBJ1-5, is EAGVTQFPSHSVIEKGQTVTLRCDPISGHDNLYWYRRVMGKEIKFLLHFVKESKQDESGMPNNRFLAERTGGTYSTLKVQPAELEDSGVYFCASSQDRKMGARQPQHFGDGTRLSIL.

V gene TRBV5-1 combines with J gene TRBJ2-3; D is unresolved. The germline V gene encodes CDR1 SGHRS and CDR2 YFSETQ. The CDR3 length is 14 residues. V shed 0 bases and J shed 4 bases, with 9 bases lying between them. DNA of the CDR3: TGCGCCAGCAGCTTGGAAGGAGCATCAGATACGCAGTATTTT. It specifies CASSLEGASDTQYF. The full variable domain, with the rest looked up from reference TRBV5-1 and TRBJ2-3, is KAGVTQTPRYLIKTRGQQVTLSCSPISGHRSVSWYQQTPGQGLQFLFEYFSETQRNKGNFPGRFSGRQFSNSRSEMNVSTLELGDSALYLCASSLEGASDTQYFGPGTRLTVL.

The V call is TRBV7-3, the J call TRBJ1-2; D is undetermined. Trimming removed 4 bases at V and 0 bases at J, with 9 bases between. The CDR3 is made up of 14 amino acids. Germline V gives CDR1 SGHTA, CDR2 FQGTGA. This CDR3 is CASSSSVANYGYTF. The CDR3 bases are TGTGCCAGCAGCTCCTCCGTAGCTAACTATGGCTACACCTTC.

This clone has more than one count but fewer than ten. The CDR3 coding sequence is TGTGCCAGCAGGTCTACAGGGTCGGCTAATGAAAAACTGTTTTTT. It encodes CASRSTGSANEKLFF. This chain uses TRBV7-2 with TRBJ1-4; D possibly corresponds to TRBD1 (6 bases). CDR1 and CDR2 from the germline V gene are SGHTA and FQGNSA. The V and J ends lost 6 bases and 3 bases respectively, with 14 bases between them. The CDR3 runs 15 residues.

The chain combines TRBV29-1 with TRBJ1-2; 12 nucleotides line up with TRBD1. The ends lost 4 bases at V and 6 bases at J; junction bases unmatched: 6. In germline, CDR1 is SQVTM, CDR2 ANQGSEA. This CDR3 contains 14 residues. CDR3 bases: TGCAGCGTTGCACCCGGGACAGGGGGCCATGGCTACACCTTC. Translating gives CSVAPGTGGHGYTF.

The chain combines TRBV6-7 with TRBJ2-7, with TRBD2 matching 7 bases. TRBV6-7 is sorted into the ORF group, with uncertain function. The length of the CDR3 is 16 residues. V lost 2 bases and J lost 0; bases outside the gene matches: 7. The CDR3 nucleotides are TGTGCCAGCAGTTACGCCCCCGGGGGGACCTCCTACGAGCAGTACTTC. Protein product: CASSYAPGGTSYEQYF.

This chain uses TRBV29-1 with TRBJ2-7; D may be TRBD2 (5 bases). V lost 5 bases, J lost 6 bases, and 20 bases lay in between. This CDR3 has 14 residues. Germline lookup yields CDR1 SQVTM and CDR2 ANQGSEA. CDR3 protein: CSVSLADHTGEQYF. The CDR3 DNA is TGCAGCGTTTCGCTAGCCGATCATACCGGCGAGCAGTACTTC.

This sequence joins TRBV7-9 and TRBJ2-3; weak D call: TRBD2 (5 bases). The CDR3 has 15 amino acids. Germline V gene data show CDR1 as SEHNR and CDR2 as FQNEAQ (reference sequence). The ends were cut back, 0 bases at V and 2 bases at J, with 9 bases in the middle. This CDR3 is CASSLASGNTDTQYF. CDR3 in DNA: TGTGCCAGCAGCTTAGCCAGCGGAAACACAGATACGCAGTATTTT.

V gene TRBV6-2 or TRBV6-3 combines with J gene TRBJ1-5, with D perhaps matching TRBD1 (6 bases). The CDR3 sequence is 15 residues long. Germline V gene data show CDR1 as MNHEY and CDR2 as SVGEGT. Trimming removed 5 bases from V and 5 bases from J, with 16 bases in between. The DNA for the CDR3 is TGTGCCAGCAGTAGTACACAGGGAACCGATCAGCCCCAGCATTTT. Translating gives CASSSTQGTDQPQHF.

This chain connects TRBV5-8 to TRBJ2-1; 7 positions match TRBD2. This CDR3 region has 15 residues. CDR1 is SGHTS and CDR2 is YDEGEE in the germline V gene. J lost 0 bases, V lost 0 bases, and 0 bases had no gene match. This chain's CDR3 is CASSLGGGSYNEQFF. CDR3 coding DNA: TGTGCCAGCAGCTTGGGGGGGGGCTCCTACAATGAGCAGTTCTTC. Looking up the rest from reference TRBV5-8 and TRBJ2-1 gives the full variable domain: EAGVTQSPTHLIKTRGQQATLRCSPISGHTSVYWYQQALGLGLQFLLWYDEGEERNRGNFPPRFSGRQFPNYSSELNVNALELEDSALYLCASSLGGGSYNEQFFGPGTRLTVL.